The text below deals with one TCR beta chain. Its antigen is still unknown. Base qualities are not provided; no much larger clone lies one nucleotide away. The library was obtained by 5' RACE. This sample was sequenced with an Illumina HiSeq 2000. A universal primer binding site was added through template switching, and the final cDNA carried a unique molecular identifier so that TCR cDNA molecules could be counted accurately. Specific primers in the conserved constant-segment region were used to synthesize first-strand cDNA for TCR alpha and beta chains. To control for contamination, every cDNA library carried two barcodes: a SMART-Mk sample barcode plus Illumina barcodes. TruSeq adapter sequences, together with Illumina sample barcodes, were added in two successive PCR steps. The Illumina HiSeq platform was used with custom primers to sequence TCR alpha and beta cDNA libraries. Processing in the source paper ran as follows. Raw reads were processed with MiGEC to extract unique molecular identifiers, and MiXCR was used to determine CDR3 positions. For each individual, recombination models were inferred using an EM algorithm with the repgenHMM and IGoR tools. The tcR package in R was used for shared clonotype analysis, with sharing normalized by the product of cloneset sizes. To study raw recombination free of thymic and clonal selection effects, out-of-frame nonproductive sequences were analyzed. TCRdb handled the public reads itself, with Q25 trimming in fastp and clone calling in MiXCR, and kept productive beta chains. One record per CDR3 amino acid sequence lists the most common genes and DNA. TCRdb, rather than the study authors, made the V and J calls. The sample table holds more than 400,000 distinct CDR3 sequences, of which 13% to 15% were seen once. The ten largest clones take up roughly 0.43% of the sample.

Only healthy Caucasian donors were included. Three pairs of female monozygotic twins, all aged about 18 to 29 years, were included in the twin cohort. Positive isolation kits from Invitrogen were used to isolate CD4+ and CD8+ T cell populations. The V end gives up 7 bases and the J end 9 bases, leaving 10 bases in the junction not matched to a gene. Based on the germline V gene (reference sequence), the CDR1 and CDR2 sequences are WNHNN and SYGVQD. From the cysteine up to the phenylalanine, the CDR3 has a length of 14 residues. The sequence is cut down to CDR3 DNA, 42 bases in frame from base 1. This specimen belongs to a study of identical twins (TCRdb year 2016). Regarding the research as a whole: The study deep-sequenced TCR alpha and beta repertoires from monozygotic twins, unrelated adults of various ages and cord blood to test whether fetal clonotypes persist. To rule out contamination, replicate twin experiments were performed at different times with different library preparation protocols.

General conclusions and limits of the study: Out-of-frame TCR alpha sequences shared between twins showed an excess of low generation-probability sequences compared with coincidental sharing between unrelated individuals. Out-of-frame TCR alpha sharing in monozygotic twins was systematically underestimated by recombination models, whereas sharing between unrelated individuals was in agreement with the recombination models. A weaker excess of twin sharing was found in beta out-of-frame sequences because the signal-to-noise ratio was lowered by fewer shared sequences. Because the same donors could not be followed over many years, conclusions were based on cross-sectional statistical analysis. Fewer insertions were carried by abundant cord blood beta clonotypes, a similar but weaker trend appeared in young adult naive repertoires, and no such trend appeared in memory repertoires. Zero-insertion analyses could be partly confounded by invariant T cells such as MAIT and iNKT, although diverse VJ usage argued against such confounding for most clonotypes.

The sample was also linked to a second study, of yellow fever vaccine responses in identical twins. Per that second paper: The authors reported that the T cell response to vaccination in identical twins appeared partly convergent and partly personalized. Focusing on identical twins, the study followed the T cell clones that responded to the vaccine, and did so with precision.

Recombination connected TRBV10-1 to TRBJ2-1; 9 bases in the junction line up with TRBD2. The sequence was collected from a woman aged 18-35 years in good health. The sequencing input was CD4+ T cells sorted from blood. The CDR3 protein is CASTGGTSLGEQFF. In nucleotides, the sequence is TGCGCCAGCACCGGGGGGACTAGCCTGGGTGAGCAGTTCTTC.